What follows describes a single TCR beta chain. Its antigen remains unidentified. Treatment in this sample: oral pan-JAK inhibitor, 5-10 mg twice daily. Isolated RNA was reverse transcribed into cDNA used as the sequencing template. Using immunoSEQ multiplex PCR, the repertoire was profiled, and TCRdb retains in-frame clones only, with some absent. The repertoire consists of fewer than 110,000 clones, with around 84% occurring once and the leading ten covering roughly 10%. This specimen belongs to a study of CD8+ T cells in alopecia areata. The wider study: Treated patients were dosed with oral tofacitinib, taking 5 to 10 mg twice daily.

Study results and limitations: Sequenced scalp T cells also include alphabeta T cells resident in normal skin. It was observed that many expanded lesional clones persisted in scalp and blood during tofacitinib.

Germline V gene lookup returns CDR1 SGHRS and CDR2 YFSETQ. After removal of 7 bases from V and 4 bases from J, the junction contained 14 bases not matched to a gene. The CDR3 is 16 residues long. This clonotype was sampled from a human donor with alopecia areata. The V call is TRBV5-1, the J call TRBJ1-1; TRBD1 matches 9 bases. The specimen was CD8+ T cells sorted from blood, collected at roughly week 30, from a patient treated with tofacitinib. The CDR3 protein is CASGWDRDAGSTEAFF. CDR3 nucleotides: TGCGCCAGCGGCTGGGACAGGGATGCGGGCAGCACTGAAGCTTTCTTT.